A selection of T cell receptor beta chains follows, all from one sample in a study of PD-1 blockade in classical Hodgkin lymphoma. Assay: immunoSEQ multiplex PCR; the TCRdb copy retains only in-frame clones and omits some. This repertoire shows around 11,000 clones, over 70% found once; its top ten account for roughly 10%. Sequences were derived from peripheral blood mononuclear cells (PBMCs), sampled at baseline. The receptor source for this set is a human donor with classical Hodgkin lymphoma. Both conserved end residues are part of each CDR3. The order of the fields is clone size, J gene, D gene, V gene, CDR3 DNA, CDR3 protein. A D gene is named only where the DNA matches it firmly. Clone size is shown for a subset of rows, as once, few, many or a class of expanded clone.

>.|TRBJ1-2|.|TRBV5-6
TGTGCCAGCAGCTTGTTGGGGACGGCTCCCACGGATGGCTACACCTTC
CASSLLGTAPTDGYTF
>.|TRBJ2-7|.|TRBV5-6
TGTGCCAGCAGCTTCTCGGTCGAGCAGTACTTC
CASSFSVEQYF
>.|TRBJ2-2|.|TRBV30
TGTGCCTGGACCGAGACAGCCACCGGGGAGCTGTTTTTT
CAWTETATGELFF
>.|TRBJ2-3|TRBD2|TRBV7-2
TGTGCCAGCAGCGTGGCTAGCGGGATCAGCACAGATACGCAGTATTTT
CASSVASGISTDTQYF
>few|TRBJ1-1|.|TRBV19
TGTGCCAGTAGGAGGAGCACTGAAGCTTTCTTT
CASRRSTEAFF
>.|TRBJ2-7|TRBD1|TRBV7-9
TGTGCCAGCAGCTTGAGTACCGGGACAGGGGGACGCGAGCAGTACTTC
CASSLSTGTGGREQYF
>.|TRBJ2-7|.|TRBV7-9
TGTGCCAGCGGAGGCGGACTGAGACCCTACGAGCAGTACTTC
CASGGGLRPYEQYF
>.|TRBJ1-1|.|TRBV7-6
TGTGCCAGCAGCTTAGACCCCAGGCTTGGGGACACTGAAGCTTTCTTT
CASSLDPRLGDTEAFF
>.|TRBJ1-4|TRBD1|TRBV19
TGTGCCAGTAGTATCAGGGGGCGCGATGAAAAACTGTTTTTT
CASSIRGRDEKLFF
>.|TRBJ1-6|.|TRBV5-1
TGCGCCAGCAGCTTGGCTGGGGTAGGCTCCTATAATTCACCCCTCCACTTT
CASSLAGVGSYNSPLHF